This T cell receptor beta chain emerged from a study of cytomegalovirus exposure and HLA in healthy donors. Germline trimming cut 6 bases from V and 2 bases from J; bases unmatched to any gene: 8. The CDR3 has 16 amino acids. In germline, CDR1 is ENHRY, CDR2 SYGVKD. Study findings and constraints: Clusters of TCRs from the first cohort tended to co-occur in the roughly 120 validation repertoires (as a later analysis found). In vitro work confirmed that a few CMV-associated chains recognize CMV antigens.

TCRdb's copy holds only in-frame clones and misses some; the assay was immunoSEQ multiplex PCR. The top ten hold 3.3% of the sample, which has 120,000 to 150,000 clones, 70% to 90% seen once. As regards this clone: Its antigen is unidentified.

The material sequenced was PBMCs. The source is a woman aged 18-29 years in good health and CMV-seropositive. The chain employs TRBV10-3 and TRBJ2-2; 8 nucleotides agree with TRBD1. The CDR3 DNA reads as TGTGCCATCAGCCGCAGGGGGCGAGGTAACACCGGGGAGCTGTTTTTT. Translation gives CAISRRGRGNTGELFF.